The source of this TCR beta chain is a study of cytotoxic CD8 clonotypes in ibrutinib-treated CLL. Whole-study context: The subjects consisted of around eleven relapsed/refractory and over 14 treatment-naive individuals, with 17 to 18 IGHV unmutated. Following treatment for a median around 13 months, range 6 to 36, response samples were then taken.

Repertoires were generated with immunoSEQ multiplex PCR, while TCRdb's copy carries only in-frame clones and drops some. The sample contains roughly 42,000 clones, 65% to 70% of which appear only once. The germline CDR1 and CDR2 sequences are PRHDT and FYEKMQ (reference sequence). This CDR3 has 17 residues. The ends were cut back, 5 bases at V and 1 base at J, with 19 bases in the middle. This TCR was sampled from a human donor with chronic lymphocytic leukemia. The sequencing used PBMCs, collected after 24 months of ibrutinib treatment. This rearrangement joins TRBV13 to TRBJ2-3, with D possibly matching TRBD2 (6 bases). The CDR3 sequence: CASSLPLSGSRTDTQYF. The CDR3 bases are TGTGCCAGCAGCCTCCCCCTTAGCGGAAGCCGCACAGATACGCAGTATTTT.